A single sample gave rise to the 14 T cell receptor beta chains below, sequenced in a study of CD8 T cells in ankylosing spondylitis. Broader study findings: Several highly homologous variants made up a TCR beta motif, and this motif appeared characteristic of ankylosing spondylitis blood.

TCRdb ran MiXCR on the 5' RACE reads and lists one entry per CDR3 protein. There are over 450,000 distinct CDR3 sequences in the sample; approximately 11% occur only once, and 6.8% lies in the top ten. Which antigens these TCRs recognize remains unknown. Material: blood, either unsorted or a sorted T cell fraction (not recorded which). These receptors were taken from a male donor with ankylosing spondylitis.

There are a few counts of this clonotype. The chain couples TRBV12-3 or TRBV12-4 to TRBJ1-5; no reliable D call. V lost 11 bases to trimming and J lost 3 bases, with 8 bases between them. The CDR3 has 11 residues. The CDR3 DNA is TGTGCCTCGGGGTTCAATCAGCCCCAGCATTTT. This codes for CASGFNQPQHF.

The J gene is TRBJ2-7, the V gene TRBV5-1; a possible D gene is TRBD1 (6 bases). From germline, CDR1 is SGHRS and CDR2 YFSETQ. The length of the CDR3 is 15 residues. With 6 bases removed from V and 3 bases from J, the gap between germline ends came to 19 bases. CDR3 nucleotides: TGCGCCAGCAAGAACCGGACAGAGACGTACTACGAGCAGTACTTC. This translates into CASKNRTETYYEQYF.

This clonotype was counted only a few times. The genes are TRBV10-1 and TRBJ2-1; D perhaps matches TRBD1 (6 bases). The germline CDR1 and CDR2 sequences are WNHNN and SYGVQD (reference sequence). The CDR3 consists of 14 residues. V lost 4 bases and J lost 12, with 19 bases in between. CDR3 in amino acids: CASSVAGQKSAQFF. The CDR3 DNA reads as TGCGCCAGCAGTGTGGCTGGACAGAAATCTGCGCAGTTCTTC.

This clonotype was detected many times. This chain connects TRBV5-1 to TRBJ2-3; possibly TRBD2 for D (6 bases). Between the trimmed V and J ends, which lost 0 bases and 0 bases, there was a span of 11 bases. This CDR3 has 16 residues. Germline CDR1 is SGHRS and CDR2 is YFSETQ. The CDR3 bases are TGCGCCAGCAGCTTGGGAGTAGCGGTTAGCACAGATACGCAGTATTTT. It yields the protein CASSLGVAVSTDTQYF.

This clonotype occurred many times. J is TRBJ2-3 and V is TRBV4-2; D is unclear. Germline V CDR1 and CDR2: LGHNA, YNFKEQ. The length of the CDR3 is 14 residues. The germline V and J ends were trimmed by 3 bases and 0 bases, with 7 bases remaining between them. Written as DNA, the CDR3 is TGTGCCAGCAGCCACATCCAGAGCACAGATACGCAGTATTTT. Translated, it gives CASSHIQSTDTQYF.

The rearrangement uses TRBV7-8 and TRBJ1-1; D ambiguous. The CDR3 loop spans 14 amino acids. Trimming stripped 5 bases from V and 4 bases from J, with 14 bases between. Germline CDR1 SGHVS, CDR2 FQNEAQ. The CDR3 bases are TGTGCCAGCAGCCACGAAGGACTCGGCACTGAAGCTTTCTTT. Amino acids: CASSHEGLGTEAFF.

This chain connects TRBV2 to TRBJ2-4, with TRBD2 matching over 9 bases. The CDR3 loop spans 17 amino acids. The V and J ends lost 1 base and 5 bases, in that order; junction bases with no gene match: 9. Germline V gene lookup returns CDR1 SNHLY and CDR2 FYNNEI. The CDR3 DNA reads TGTGCCAGCAGTGAAGGGGGCGGGAGGGCCTACCAAAACATTCAGTACTTC. Translated, it gives CASSEGGGRAYQNIQYF.

This clonotype was picked up a small number of times. The chain couples TRBV12-3 or TRBV12-4 to TRBJ2-6; the D gene could be TRBD1 or TRBD2 (5 bases each). The CDR3 has 19 residues. The V and J ends lost 6 bases and 3 bases respectively, with 24 bases between them. The CDR3 DNA is TGTGCCAGCAGCTCTGGCGCCAGAGGGGTGGGCTATGGGGCCAACGTCCTGACTTTC. Protein product: CASSSGARGVGYGANVLTF.

A few counts support this clonotype. The chain recombines TRBV11-2 with TRBJ2-5; the match to TRBD1 covers 7 bases. J lost 5 bases, V lost 7 bases, and 10 bases had no gene match. This CDR3 is built from 14 residues. The germline V gene has CDR1 SGHAT and CDR2 FQNNGV. The CDR3 coding sequence is TGTGCCAGCAATACAGGGACAGCAAGGGAGACCCAGTACTTC. Residues: CASNTGTARETQYF.

This clonotype was counted a few times. The rearrangement joins TRBV5-1 to TRBJ2-1; 11 bases agree with TRBD2. The CDR3 covers 15 residues. Unmatched junction bases numbered 6, after V lost 3 bases and J lost 7 bases. Per germline, CDR1 SGHRS and CDR2 YFSETQ. CDR3 loop: CASSYTSGSTNEQFF. CDR3 nucleotide sequence: TGCGCCAGCAGCTATACTAGCGGGAGCACTAATGAGCAGTTCTTC.

This clonotype was counted only a few times. As DNA, the CDR3 is TGTGCCACCAGTGACCCCGGGACAGGGCGTAGAGAGACCCAGTACTTC. Encoded protein: CATSDPGTGRRETQYF. V is TRBV24-1 and J is TRBJ2-5, with 9 positions matching TRBD1. The germline V gene encodes CDR1 KGHDR and CDR2 SFDVKD. The junction had 9 bases not matched to a gene; V was cut back by 4 bases and J by 4 bases. This CDR3 is built from 16 residues.

The chain is built from TRBV6-5 and TRBJ2-2; 13 bases are shared with TRBD2. The CDR3 extends over 17 amino acids. CDR1 MNHEY and CDR2 SVGAGI come from the germline V gene. V gave up 2 bases and J gave up 7 bases; unmatched junction bases: 7. The CDR3 DNA sequence: TGTGCCAGCAGTTACCGGGGACTAGCGGGAATGGGCGGGGAGCTGTTTTTT. Encoded protein: CASSYRGLAGMGGELFF.

This clonotype was picked up a small number of times. The chain employs TRBV7-9 and TRBJ1-1; D gene ambiguous. V shed 8 bases and J shed 0 bases, with 13 bases lying between them. Germline CDR1 is SEHNR and CDR2 is FQNEAQ (reference sequence). This CDR3 is 14 amino acids long. The DNA for the CDR3 is TGTGCCAGCGGAAGTGGCACTATGAACACTGAAGCTTTCTTT. Translating it yields CASGSGTMNTEAFF.

The V gene is TRBV7-2, the J gene TRBJ1-1; D is unresolved. With 4 bases removed from V and 0 bases from J, the gap between germline ends came to 12 bases. The CDR3 extends over 15 amino acids. Germline V CDR1 and CDR2: SGHTA, FQGNSA. CDR3 amino acids: CASSSTARMNTEAFF. The DNA for the CDR3 is TGTGCCAGCAGCTCCACTGCCCGTATGAACACTGAAGCTTTCTTT.